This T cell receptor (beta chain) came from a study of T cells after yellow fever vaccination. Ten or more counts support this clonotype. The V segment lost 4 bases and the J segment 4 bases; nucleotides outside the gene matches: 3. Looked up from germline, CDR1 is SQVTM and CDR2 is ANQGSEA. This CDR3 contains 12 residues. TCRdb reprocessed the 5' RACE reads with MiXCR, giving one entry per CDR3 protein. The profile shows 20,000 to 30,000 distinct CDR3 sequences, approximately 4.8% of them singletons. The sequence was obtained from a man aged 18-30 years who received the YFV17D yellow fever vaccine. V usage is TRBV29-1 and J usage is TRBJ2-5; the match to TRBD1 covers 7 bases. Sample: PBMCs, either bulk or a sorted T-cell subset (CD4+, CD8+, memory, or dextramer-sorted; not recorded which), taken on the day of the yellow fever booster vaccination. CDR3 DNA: TGCAGCGTTGTAGGGGGCGGAGAGACCCAGTACTTC. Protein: CSVVGGGETQYF.